This TCR beta chain was profiled in a study of cytomegalovirus exposure and HLA in healthy donors. Donors consisted of healthy bone marrow donors. Germline assignment: CDR1 SGHRS and CDR2 YFSETQ. The V segment lost 4 bases and the J segment 5 bases; nucleotides outside the gene matches: 7. This CDR3 contains 15 residues. Vbeta (60) and Jbeta (13) primers were used in the PCR. Only in-frame clones appear in the TCRdb table, and some are missing; sequencing was by immunoSEQ multiplex PCR. The data hold about 82,000 clones, with around 76% observed a single time. Details on this clone: Antigen unknown.

Whole-study findings and limits: A missense DCLRE1C variant was associated with V- and J-gene trimming of TCR beta chains in a later analysis, and an independent cohort replicated the association. Earlier results showed most TCR beta V segments being productive about 87% or about 30% of the time. Later on, an analysis found that several of the most significant clusters appeared to be linked to common viral pathogens, which included parvovirus B19.

Sequencing was performed on PBMCs. The origin of this receptor is a woman between 50 and 59 years old in good health and CMV-seropositive. The gene calls are TRBV5-1 and TRBJ2-2, with 8 bases matching TRBD1. The CDR3 spells CASSDRGRRTGELFF. The DNA for the CDR3 is TGCGCCAGCAGCGACAGGGGAAGAAGAACCGGGGAGCTGTTTTTT.